The T cell receptor beta chain under discussion was sequenced for a study of blood T cell repertoires in COVID-19 (dated by TCRdb to about 2020). A note on the overall study: Samples from collaborators originated in the United States, Italy and Spain and spanned both the acute and convalescent phases of COVID-19. The samples were drawn from the first 160 participants of the ongoing ImmuneRACE study and from 1,200 or so subjects provided by 6 global collaborators. Sample metadata almost always included a de-identified subject ID, COVID-19 status, age in years and sex. Where available, HLA class I and class II types were obtained from metadata supplied by the sample provider rather than from assay-based typing. The prospective study material was composed of cDNA or gDNA derived from T cells, B-cell-depleted T cells, or PBMCs. A freely available public database, intended as a resource for researchers studying the immune response to SARS-CoV-2, is where the repertoires were released. Subjects who had been exposed to COVID-19, were actively infected with it, or had recovered from it provided the deeply sampled blood TCRbeta repertoires that made up the dataset.

TCRbeta CDR3 regions were amplified from genomic DNA using the immunoSEQ Assay, a bias-controlled multiplex PCR. The authors processed their data as follows. The number of nucleated cells in each sample was estimated by amplification of reference gene primers within the assay. To quantify the absolute abundance of each unique TCRbeta CDR3 rearrangement, sequence reads were collapsed and filtered. For each sample, productive Simpson clonality was calculated by taking the square root of Simpson's diversity index across productive rearrangements. TCRdb provides this immuneACCESS table in a form limited to in-frame rearrangements. Some clones are lacking; in checked studies, under half of them reflect an unresolved V gene, and why the rest are absent is not known. The V and J calls and clone size were taken over from that table, and D and trimming were inferred from the DNA. The sample table records a few hundred thousand clones; roughly nine tenths of these occur just once. The ten largest clones capture 2.2% of the sample.

Collaborating institutions collected whole blood in K2EDTA tubes following their own protocols. For TCRbeta analysis, collaborators shipped samples in one of three forms: frozen whole blood, isolated PBMCs, or DNA extracted from either of those sample types. This clone was detected only once. This clone's antigen is unknown. Base qualities were left out, and no much larger clone turns up one base away. The germline V gene gives CDR1 as SNHLY and CDR2 as FYNNEI. The CDR3, cysteine through phenylalanine, is 14 amino acids long. Only the CDR3 part of the read is kept: 42 bases, read in frame from the first base. A distance of 13 bases separates the germline ends of V and J, which lose 0 bases and 8 bases respectively. Study-wide conclusions, independent of this receptor: How much clinical and demographic metadata was included differed by source and by participant, and the metadata was provided uncurated.

The source is a woman between 45 and 60 years old with acute or convalescent COVID-19. The sequence links TRBV2 to TRBJ1-2; TRBD1 is a weak D gene call, 5 bases matching. The material sequenced was peripheral blood. CDR3 reads: CASSEAAGQGGYTF. The bases are TGTGCCAGCAGTGAAGCGGCGGGGCAGGGAGGCTACACCTTC.